These 13 T cell receptor beta chains were sequenced from one sample in a study of CD8 T cells in ankylosing spondylitis. MiXCR, applied by TCRdb to the 5' RACE reads, yields one record per CDR3 protein. This table has about 180,000 distinct CDR3 sequences, 9.8% appearing once. Sequencing was done on a sample of blood, either unsorted or a sorted T cell fraction (not recorded which). These receptors originate from a female donor with ankylosing spondylitis or in good health (not recorded which).

This clonotype showed up many times. This chain joins TRBV6-1 and TRBJ2-5; 7 bases align to TRBD1. Germline assignment: CDR1 MNHNS and CDR2 SASEGT. CDR3 length: 14 amino acids. The ends lost 4 bases at V and 3 bases at J; junction bases unmatched: 5. CDR3: CASSVRDSKETQYF. The CDR3, as DNA: TGTGCCAGCAGTGTCCGGGACAGTAAAGAGACCCAGTACTTC.

By share, this clonotype ranks as medium-sized. V gene TRBV5-1 combines with J gene TRBJ1-1; D is perhaps TRBD1 (6 bases). The CDR3 has 15 amino acids. V lost 4 bases and J 1 base, leaving 14 bases between the germline ends. In germline, CDR1 is SGHRS, CDR2 YFSETQ. CDR3 protein: CASSPWTVKNTEAFF. Here the CDR3 DNA reads TGCGCCAGCAGCCCGTGGACAGTAAAGAACACTGAAGCTTTCTTT.

V usage is TRBV5-6 and J usage is TRBJ1-2; perhaps TRBD1 as D (5 bases). The CDR3 contains 13 residues. V was shortened by 4 bases and J by 6 bases, with 13 bases between the two germline ends. Germline V gene lookup returns CDR1 SGHDT and CDR2 YYEEEE. CDR3 region: CASSTPGVDGYTF. The CDR3, as DNA: TGTGCCAGCAGCACTCCGGGGGTAGATGGCTACACCTTC. The full variable domain, completed using reference TRBV5-6 and TRBJ1-2, is DAGVTQSPTHLIKTRGQQVTLRCSPKSGHDTVSWYQQALGQGPQFIFQYYEEEERQRGNFPDRFSGHQFPNYSSELNVNALLLGDSALYLCASSTPGVDGYTFGSGTRLTVV.

In its sample, this clonotype was seen many times. The gene calls are TRBV6-1 and TRBJ2-7; 7 bases line up with TRBD1. CDR3 length: 13 amino acids. Germline CDR1 MNHNS, CDR2 SASEGT. The ends lost 6 bases at V and 5 bases at J; junction bases unmatched: 7. This CDR3 reads CASSLAGTDEQYF. The CDR3 bases are TGTGCCAGCAGCCTGGCCGGGACAGACGAGCAGTACTTC.

This clonotype has just a few counts. The chain recombines TRBV7-9 with TRBJ2-7; possibly TRBD1 or TRBD2 for D (6 bases each). Looked up from germline, CDR1 is SEHNR and CDR2 is FQNEAQ (reference sequence). The CDR3 sequence is 16 residues long. Trimming took off 5 bases at V and 0 bases at J, with 17 bases between the two ends. The CDR3 DNA sequence: TGTGCCAGCAGCACTTCTGAGAAGGGGGGCTCCTACGAGCAGTACTTC. It is translated as CASSTSEKGGSYEQYF.

This clonotype was seen many times. The chain uses TRBV24-1 and TRBJ2-1, with TRBD1 matching 9 bases. V lost 7 bases to trimming and J lost 5 bases; unmatched junction nucleotides: 2. CDR3 length equals 13 residues. Germline lookup yields CDR1 KGHDR and CDR2 SFDVKD. The CDR3 is CATRQGADNEQFF. The CDR3 DNA sequence: TGTGCCACCAGACAGGGGGCAGACAATGAGCAGTTCTTC.

This clonotype was seen only a few times. This sequence joins TRBV7-8 and TRBJ2-3, with 7 positions matching TRBD1. This CDR3 is built from 16 residues. V shed 2 bases, J shed 4 bases, and the junction held 9 bases outside the gene matches. Germline values: CDR1 SGHVS, CDR2 FQNEAQ. CDR3 sequence (DNA): TGTGCCAGCAGCTTAAGGGGGCCGATTGTTCCAGATACGCAGTATTTT. Encoded protein: CASSLRGPIVPDTQYF.

This clonotype was counted many times. J is TRBJ2-1 and V is TRBV6-2 or TRBV6-3; 7 nucleotides align to TRBD1. The CDR3 loop spans 12 amino acids. Germline trimming cut 6 bases from V and 8 bases from J; bases unmatched to any gene: 4. CDR1 MNHEY and CDR2 SVGEGT come from the germline V gene. CDR3 protein: CASSQQGYEQFF. Written as DNA, the CDR3 is TGTGCCAGCAGCCAACAGGGGTATGAGCAGTTCTTC.

The genes are TRBV7-2 and TRBJ1-5; D unclear. The CDR3 totals 17 residues. Germline assignment: CDR1 SGHTA and CDR2 FQGNSA. The V end lost 1 base, the J end lost 0 bases, and 13 bases lay between the germline ends. The CDR3 here is CASSLVATDYSNQPQHF. CDR3 nucleotides: TGTGCCAGCAGCTTAGTGGCTACGGATTATAGCAATCAGCCCCAGCATTTT.

This clonotype has just a few counts. V gene TRBV5-1 combines with J gene TRBJ2-5, with 12 bases lining up with TRBD2. Losses at the gene ends were 0 bases for V and 5 bases for J; bases not matched to a gene: 8. The germline CDR1 and CDR2 sequences are SGHRS and YFSETQ. The CDR3 spans 17 residues. The CDR3 DNA reads TGCGCCAGCAGCTTGGTGGCTAGCGGGAGGGCCTGGGAGACCCAGTACTTC. It encodes CASSLVASGRAWETQYF.

This clonotype was counted ten times or more. The chain links TRBV6-2 or TRBV6-3 to TRBJ2-1; D remains ambiguous. The V gene's germline CDR1 is MNHEY and CDR2 SVGEGT. This CDR3 is 12 amino acids long. V dropped 6 bases and J dropped 7 bases, with 10 bases sitting between them. In DNA form, the CDR3 reads TGTGCCAGCAGGGACCCGGCGAATGAGCAGTTCTTC. This sequence encodes CASRDPANEQFF.

This clonotype has a count of ten or more. The chain joins TRBV9 to TRBJ2-1; D remains unclear. The germline V gene has CDR1 SGDLS and CDR2 YYNGEE. V gave up 0 bases and J gave up 6 bases, with 7 bases separating them. This CDR3 has 13 amino acids. The CDR3, as DNA: TGTGCCAGCAGCGTAGGAGCGTCCAATGAGCAGTTCTTC. Translated, it gives CASSVGASNEQFF.

There are a few counts of this clonotype. The chain carries TRBV4-3 and TRBJ2-1, with D tentatively TRBD1 (6 bases). Trimming removed 1 base from V and 6 bases from J, with 13 bases in between. The CDR3 consists of 15 residues. CDR1 is LGHNA, CDR2 YSLEER, per germline. The CDR3 DNA reads TGCGCCAGCAGCCAAGTTCTACAGGGCCCCAATGAGCAGTTCTTC. This gives the protein CASSQVLQGPNEQFF.